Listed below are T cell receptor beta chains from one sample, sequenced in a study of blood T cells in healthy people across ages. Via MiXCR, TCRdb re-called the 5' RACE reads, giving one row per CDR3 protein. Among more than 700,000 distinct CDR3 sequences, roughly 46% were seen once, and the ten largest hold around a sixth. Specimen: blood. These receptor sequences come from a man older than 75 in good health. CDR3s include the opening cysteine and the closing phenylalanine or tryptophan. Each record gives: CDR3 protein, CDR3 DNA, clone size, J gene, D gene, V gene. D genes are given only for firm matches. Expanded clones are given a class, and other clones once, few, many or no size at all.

CASSVTGLNYGYTF | TGTGCCAGCAGTGTTACAGGTCTCAACTATGGCTACACCTTC | . | TRBJ1-2 | . | TRBV2
CASSQERGQQPQHF | TGTGCCAGCAGCCAAGAAAGGGGACAGCAGCCCCAGCATTTT | once | TRBJ1-5 | TRBD1 | TRBV4-2
CASRLHGMDQYF | TGTGCCAGCCGCCTCCACGGGATGGACCAGTACTTC | few | TRBJ2-5 | . | TRBV12-3/TRBV12-4
CSASRGGMQPQHF | TGCAGTGCTAGTCGGGGGGGAATGCAGCCCCAGCATTTT | . | TRBJ1-5 | . | TRBV20-1
CASSLVAGNYNEQFF | TGCGCCAGCAGCTTGGTGGCGGGAAATTACAATGAGCAGTTCTTC | . | TRBJ2-1 | . | TRBV5-1
CASSYGGGDEQYF | TGTGCCAGCAGTTACGGGGGGGGAGACGAGCAGTACTTC | . | TRBJ2-7 | TRBD2 | TRBV27
CASSPPRASGVYEQYF | TGTGCCAGCAGCCCCCCGCGGGCTAGCGGGGTTTACGAGCAGTACTTC | . | TRBJ2-7 | TRBD2 | TRBV9
CASSFFREGEVRNYGYTF | TGTGCCAGCAGCTTTTTTAGGGAAGGGGAGGTCCGAAACTATGGCTACACCTTC | . | TRBJ1-2 | . | TRBV7-2
CASKATSGGADTQYF | TGTGCCAGCAAAGCGACTAGCGGGGGGGCAGATACGCAGTATTTT | . | TRBJ2-3 | TRBD2 | TRBV5-4
CASSVAGQGVSKNIQYF | TGTGCCAGCAGCGTAGCGGGACAGGGGGTGTCCAAAAACATTCAGTACTTC | . | TRBJ2-4 | TRBD1 | TRBV9
CASSSTGRDTEAFF | TGTGCCAGCAGCTCGACGGGGCGCGACACTGAAGCTTTCTTT | few | TRBJ1-1 | . | TRBV7-9
CASSQAQGETQYF | TGCGCCAGCAGCCAAGCTCAGGGAGAGACCCAGTACTTC | . | TRBJ2-5 | . | TRBV4-1
CASKRGTYNEQFF | TGTGCCAGCAAGCGGGGAACCTACAATGAGCAGTTCTTC | many | TRBJ2-1 | TRBD2 | TRBV12-3/TRBV12-4
CSASFTSGSYNEQYF | TGCAGTGCTAGTTTCACTAGCGGCTCCTACAATGAGCAGTACTTC | . | TRBJ2-7 | TRBD2 | TRBV20-1
CASLAGRMTNTGELFF | TGTGCCAGCCTAGCGGGCAGAATGACGAACACCGGGGAGCTGTTTTTT | . | TRBJ2-2 | TRBD2 | TRBV18
CASSAQGQPFYEQYF | TGTGCCAGCAGCGCCCAGGGACAGCCATTCTACGAGCAGTACTTC | few | TRBJ2-7 | TRBD1 | TRBV9
CSALWGNTQYF | TGCAGCGCCCTGTGGGGAAATACGCAGTATTTT | . | TRBJ2-3 | . | TRBV29-1
CASSVMTNEETQYF | TGTGCCAGCAGCGTAATGACTAACGAAGAGACCCAGTACTTC | . | TRBJ2-5 | . | TRBV9
CSALRTSGDYEQYF | TGCAGTGCTCTACGGACTAGCGGGGACTACGAGCAGTACTTC | . | TRBJ2-7 | TRBD2 | TRBV20-1
CATSSNAGASTDTQYF | TGTGCCACCAGCAGTAACGCTGGGGCAAGCACAGATACGCAGTATTTT | . | TRBJ2-3 | . | TRBV15
CASSRGDIPQNEQYF | TGTGCCAGCAGCAGAGGGGATATCCCTCAAAACGAGCAGTACTTC | many | TRBJ2-7 | . | TRBV7-2
CASSLARPIYGYTF | TGTGCCAGCAGCTTAGCGCGGCCGATCTATGGCTACACCTTC | . | TRBJ1-2 | . | TRBV7-2
CASSLVGVEADTQYF | TGTGCCAGCAGCTTAGTCGGGGTAGAAGCAGATACGCAGTATTTT | . | TRBJ2-3 | . | TRBV7-2
CASRKGQGNQETQYF | TGTGCCAGCAGGAAGGGACAGGGAAATCAAGAGACCCAGTACTTC | . | TRBJ2-5 | TRBD1 | TRBV12-3/TRBV12-4
CASSRSGAGGLSQETQYF | TGCGCCAGCAGCCGCTCAGGGGCAGGGGGACTATCCCAAGAGACCCAGTACTTC | . | TRBJ2-5 | . | TRBV5-1
CASSQEDRNSYEQYF | TGCGCCAGCAGCCAAGAGGACCGGAACTCCTACGAGCAGTACTTC | . | TRBJ2-7 | . | TRBV4-3
CSARGGPDGYTF | TGCAGTGCTAGGGGGGGCCCGGATGGCTACACCTTC | . | TRBJ1-2 | . | TRBV20-1
CAGSFADTQYF | TGTGCCGGCAGTTTCGCAGATACGCAGTATTTT | . | TRBJ2-3 | . | TRBV12-3/TRBV12-4
CSAPSPDNADYGYTF | TGCAGTGCTCCGTCCCCGGACAACGCGGACTATGGCTACACCTTC | . | TRBJ1-2 | . | TRBV20-1
CAVSKGENNQPQHF | TGTGCCGTATCGAAGGGGGAGAATAATCAGCCCCAGCATTTT | . | TRBJ1-5 | . | TRBV7-9
CASSSRAPYEQYF | TGTGCCAGCAGCAGCAGGGCGCCCTACGAGCAGTACTTC | . | TRBJ2-7 | . | TRBV3-1
CASSESTSGGALRNEQFF | TGTGCCAGCAGTGAATCCACTAGCGGGGGGGCCTTGCGTAATGAGCAGTTCTTC | . | TRBJ2-1 | TRBD2 | TRBV2
CVSSLGQSEQYF | TGTGTCAGCAGCCTGGGACAATCCGAGCAGTACTTC | . | TRBJ2-7 | . | TRBV7-9
CASRTGTGNGYEQYF | TGTGCCAGCAGGACCGGGACAGGGAACGGCTACGAGCAGTACTTC | few | TRBJ2-7 | TRBD1 | TRBV6-1
CAWSVMGLAGGTDTQYF | TGTGCCTGGAGTGTAATGGGACTAGCGGGAGGCACAGATACGCAGTATTTT | few | TRBJ2-3 | TRBD2 | TRBV30
CASSVRLAGDINEQFF | TGTGCCAGCAGCGTTAGACTAGCGGGAGATATCAATGAGCAGTTCTTC | . | TRBJ2-1 | TRBD2 | TRBV9
CSARDRTGFTEAFF | TGCAGTGCTAGGGATCGTACAGGGTTTACTGAAGCTTTCTTT | . | TRBJ1-1 | . | TRBV20-1
CASGPKRDRGYKNIQYF | TGTGCCAGCGGGCCGAAAAGGGACAGGGGGTACAAAAACATTCAGTACTTC | . | TRBJ2-4 | TRBD1 | TRBV12-3/TRBV12-4
CASSTRTSGRETQYF | TGTGCCAGCAGCACCCGGACTAGCGGGAGGGAGACCCAGTACTTC | . | TRBJ2-5 | TRBD2 | TRBV9
CASSTQGAVNTEAFF | TGTGCCAGCAGCACACAGGGGGCTGTGAACACTGAAGCTTTCTTT | . | TRBJ1-1 | TRBD1 | TRBV7-2
CASSFQGASDTQYF | TGTGCCAGCAGCTTCCAGGGGGCTTCAGATACGCAGTATTTT | few | TRBJ2-3 | TRBD1 | TRBV3-1